The 27 T cell receptor beta chains in this list originate from one sample, sequenced in a study of blood T cell repertoires in COVID-19. Generated by immunoSEQ multiplex PCR, the TCRdb table keeps only in-frame clones and is missing some. This table holds approximately 84,000 clones, around 79% found once. Sequencing input: peripheral blood. All receptors derive from a man aged 50 to 60 with active or convalescent COVID-19.

The chain uses TRBV23-1 and TRBJ2-7, with 9 bases fitting TRBD1. TRBV23-1 is an ORF, and what it does is uncertain. This CDR3 spans 17 amino acids. V shed 4 bases and J 5 bases; nucleotides not matched to a gene: 15. CDR3 residues: CASSRRDRDFVRNEQYF. CDR3 sequence (DNA): TGCGCCAGCAGTCGCCGGGACAGGGACTTTGTTAGGAACGAGCAGTACTTC.

V usage is TRBV2 and J usage is TRBJ2-7; 10 bases fit TRBD1. The CDR3 loop spans 13 amino acids. The trim removed 8 bases at V and 2 bases at J, leaving 3 bases unmatched. Germline-derived CDR1 and CDR2 are SNHLY and FYNNEI. The CDR3 is CASAGTGAYEQYF. Written as DNA, the CDR3 is TGTGCCAGCGCCGGGACAGGGGCCTACGAGCAGTACTTC.

The chain uses TRBV7-2 and TRBJ1-2; tentative D call: TRBD1 (6 bases). The germline gives CDR1 SGHTA, CDR2 FQGNSA. V lost 5 bases, J lost 6 bases, and 13 bases lay in between. The CDR3 runs to 13 residues. CDR3 region: CASSAGQSHGYTF. In nucleotides, the CDR3 is TGTGCCAGCAGCGCCGGACAGAGCCATGGCTACACCTTC.

The V and J genes are TRBV7-9 and TRBJ2-7; 9 bases agree with TRBD1. The trim removed 8 bases at V and 0 bases at J, leaving 8 bases unmatched. The CDR3 extends over 15 amino acids. The V gene's germline CDR1 is SEHNR and CDR2 FQNEAQ (reference sequence). CDR3 sequence (DNA): TGTGCCAGCGGACGGACAGGGGCTACCTCCTACGAGCAGTACTTC. Protein sequence: CASGRTGATSYEQYF.

V and J are TRBV6-2 or TRBV6-3 and TRBJ2-7, with D tentatively TRBD2 (6 bases). From germline, CDR1 is MNHEY and CDR2 SVGEGT. The CDR3 spans 14 residues. Trimming pared 4 bases from V and 1 base from J, leaving 11 bases between. The chain's CDR3 is CASSLTGTSYEQYF. The CDR3 DNA reads as TGTGCCAGCAGTTTAACCGGGACTTCCTACGAGCAGTACTTC.

This rearrangement joins TRBV18 to TRBJ2-3; maybe TRBD2 (6 bases). Germline CDR1 KGHSH, CDR2 LQKENI. The CDR3 contains 16 residues. V lost 2 bases and J lost 2, with 14 bases in between. Here the CDR3 DNA reads TGTGCCAGCTCACCAACGCATAGCGGCCCCACAGATACGCAGTATTTT. Residues: CASSPTHSGPTDTQYF.

This chain uses TRBV9 with TRBJ2-3, with a tentative D call TRBD1 (7 bases). V was pared by 5 bases and J by 14 bases, with 15 bases between. Looked up from germline, CDR1 is SGDLS and CDR2 is YYNGEE. There are 11 residues in the CDR3. DNA for the CDR3: TGTGCCAGCAGGTCACAGGGGAGGCTGTATTTT. It yields the protein CASRSQGRLYF.

CDR3 sequence reads: CASSRQIGGQGDSGNQPQHF. In nucleotides, the CDR3 is TGTGCCAGCAGCCGTCAAATAGGGGGACAGGGAGACTCCGGCAATCAGCCCCAGCATTTT. The V and J genes are TRBV3-1 (or the pseudogene TRBV3-2) and TRBJ1-5, with 9 nucleotides matching TRBD1. The length of the CDR3 is 20 residues. The V and J ends lost 4 bases and 2 bases, in that order; junction bases with no gene match: 18. Germline CDR1 is LGHDT and CDR2 is YNNKEL (reference sequence).

About this clone: This CDR3 is also generated by other DNA sequences in the sample. The chain couples TRBV5-1 to TRBJ1-2; 9 nucleotides match TRBD1. CDR3 length: 13 amino acids. Per germline, CDR1 SGHRS and CDR2 YFSETQ. V shed 4 bases, J shed 5 bases, and the junction held 3 bases outside the gene matches. CDR3 loop: CASSPGQGYGYTF. The CDR3 DNA follows: TGCGCCAGCAGCCCGGGACAGGGTTATGGCTACACCTTC.

The V and J genes are TRBV4-3 and TRBJ2-7, with 11 nucleotides matching TRBD2. The germline gives CDR1 LGHNA, CDR2 YSLEER. V shed 0 bases, J shed 2 bases, and the junction held 6 bases outside the gene matches. The CDR3 length is 17 residues. The CDR3 region is CASSQDPLAGETYEQYF. The CDR3 nucleotides are TGCGCCAGCAGCCAAGACCCACTAGCGGGGGAGACCTACGAGCAGTACTTC.

CDR3 sequence reads: CASSQLKGAYNEQFF. CDR3 DNA: TGTGCCAGCAGCCAACTCAAAGGGGCCTACAATGAGCAGTTCTTC. The rearrangement links TRBV14 to TRBJ2-1; possibly TRBD1 for D (5 bases). V was trimmed by 2 bases and J by 2 bases, leaving 10 bases between them. This CDR3 spans 15 amino acids. The germline gives CDR1 SGHDN, CDR2 FVKESK. The full variable domain, its missing parts supplied by reference TRBV14 and TRBJ2-1, is EAGVTQFPSHSVIEKGQTVTLRCDPISGHDNLYWYRRVMGKEIKFLLHFVKESKQDESGMPNNRFLAERTGGTYSTLKVQPAELEDSGVYFCASSQLKGAYNEQFFGPGTRLTVL.

This rearrangement joins TRBV7-8 to TRBJ2-1; D perhaps matches TRBD2 (6 bases). CDR1 and CDR2 (germline): SGHVS, FQNEAQ. V gave up 4 bases and J gave up 7 bases, with 11 bases separating them. CDR3 length: 13 residues. CDR3 nucleotide sequence: TGTGCCAGCAGCTCGGGACTCCTTAATGAGCAGTTCTTC. Translation gives CASSSGLLNEQFF.

The genes are TRBV30 and TRBJ2-7; possible D gene TRBD2, 6 bases. CDR1 is GTSNPN and CDR2 is SVGIG in the germline V gene (reference sequence). This CDR3 spans 14 amino acids. The V end was cut by 3 bases, the J end by 0 bases, with 12 bases between. The CDR3 here is CAWRPRGLSYEQYF. CDR3 in DNA: TGTGCCTGGAGACCGCGGGGCCTCTCCTACGAGCAGTACTTC. Based on the CDR3 plus reference TRBV30 and TRBJ2-7, the full variable domain is SQTIHQWPATLVQPVGSPLSLECTVEGTSNPNLYWYRQAAGRGLQLLFYSVGIGQISSEVPQNLSASRPQDRQFILSSKKLLLSDSGFYLCAWRPRGLSYEQYFGPGTRLTVT.

The chain recombines TRBV7-3 with TRBJ2-5; tentatively, D is TRBD2 (5 bases). Trimming took 2 bases from V and 4 from J, leaving 8 bases between them. Germline V CDR1 and CDR2: SGHTA, FQGTGA. The CDR3 spans 13 residues. The CDR3 region has the DNA TGTGCCAGCAGCTTACGACGGGGAGAGACCCAGTACTTC. Protein sequence: CASSLRRGETQYF.

Many counts were recorded for this clone. This chain joins TRBV25-1 and TRBJ1-2; D might be TRBD1 (5 bases). The germline CDR1 and CDR2 sequences are MGHDK and SYGVNS. CDR3 length equals 13 residues. Trimming left V 3 bases short and J 7 bases short, with 12 bases between. In nucleotides, the CDR3 is TGTGCCAGCAGTGATCTGGGGGGAAGTGGCTACACCTTC. Amino acids: CASSDLGGSGYTF.

This chain connects TRBV7-9 to TRBJ1-4; 8 nucleotides match TRBD1. The germline V gene encodes CDR1 SEHNR and CDR2 FQNEAQ (reference sequence). The CDR3 is 16 residues long. Germline trimming cut 2 bases from V and 2 bases from J; bases unmatched to any gene: 4. CDR3 nucleotide sequence: TGTGCCAGCAGCTTAATGACAGGGGCTACTAATGAAAAACTGTTTTTT. Residues: CASSLMTGATNEKLFF.

The genes are TRBV28 and TRBJ2-7; no firm D call. CDR3 length: 13 residues. The germline V gene has CDR1 MDHEN and CDR2 SYDVKM. The ends were cut back, 7 bases at V and 0 bases at J, with 10 bases in the middle. The CDR3 here is CASNQQNSYEQYF. The CDR3 DNA is TGTGCCAGCAATCAACAAAACTCCTACGAGCAGTACTTC.

The chain has TRBV5-1 and TRBJ1-2, with a tentative D call TRBD1 (6 bases). V lost 2 bases and J 3 bases, leaving 11 bases between the germline ends. The CDR3 consists of 14 residues. Germline values: CDR1 SGHRS, CDR2 YFSETQ. The CDR3 here is CASSLGGADYGYTF. In DNA, the CDR3 is TGCGCCAGCAGCTTAGGGGGGGCTGACTATGGCTACACCTTC.

This clone was observed once. The chain couples TRBV19 to TRBJ2-7; the D is unclear. Germline assignment: CDR1 LNHDA and CDR2 SQIVND (reference sequence). Trimming pared 4 bases from V and 0 bases from J, leaving 16 bases between. This CDR3 is built from 16 residues. The CDR3 loop is CASSTPTATSSYEQYF. In DNA, the CDR3 is TGTGCCAGTAGTACTCCAACAGCCACCTCCTCCTACGAGCAGTACTTC.

In its sample, this clone was seen a few times. The chain employs TRBV4-3 and TRBJ1-6; TRBD1 matches at 8 bases. V dropped 0 bases and J dropped 8; count of bases not matched to a gene: 6. Germline V gene sequence: CDR1 LGHNA, CDR2 YSLEER. This CDR3 has 16 amino acids. CDR3 DNA sequence: TGCGCCAGCAGCCAAGAGCGAACAGGGGGGTATTCACCCCTCCACTTT. Its protein product is CASSQERTGGYSPLHF.

This clone was picked up one time. The gene calls are TRBV15 and TRBJ1-2; TRBD1 matches at 7 bases. The CDR3 is 15 residues long. The V gene end was trimmed by 0 bases and the J gene end by 2 bases; junction bases not matched to a gene: 3. The germline V gene encodes CDR1 LNHNV and CDR2 YYDKDF (reference sequence). This CDR3 is CATSRDPDRNYGYTF. CDR3 DNA sequence: TGTGCCACCAGCAGAGATCCGGACAGGAACTATGGCTACACCTTC.

The V and J genes are TRBV6-4 and TRBJ2-2; the match to TRBD2 covers 7 bases. Germline trimming cut 4 bases from V and 6 bases from J; bases unmatched to any gene: 8. Germline CDR1 is MRHNA and CDR2 is SNTAGT. This CDR3 has 15 amino acids. Here the CDR3 reads CASSAGRDRAGELFF. Written as DNA, the CDR3 is TGTGCCAGCAGTGCGGGGAGGGATCGAGCCGGGGAGCTGTTTTTT.

This clone was counted only a few times. The chain joins TRBV5-4 to TRBJ2-5, with 7 bases that match TRBD1. CDR3 size: 15 residues. Trimming cost V 4 bases and J 5 bases; bases outside gene matches: 11. CDR1 and CDR2 (germline): SGHNT, YYREEE (reference sequence). The CDR3 sequence: CASSRATGRGETQYF. The CDR3 DNA is TGTGCCAGCAGCCGGGCGACAGGGCGAGGGGAGACCCAGTACTTC. Complete variable domain (other parts from reference TRBV5-4 and TRBJ2-5): ETGVTQSPTHLIKTRGQQVTLRCSSQSGHNTVSWYQQALGQGPQFIFQYYREEENGRGNFPPRFSGLQFPNYSSELNVNALELDDSALYLCASSRATGRGETQYFGPGTRLLVL.

The rearrangement uses TRBV11-2 and TRBJ1-1; D possibly corresponds to TRBD1 (5 bases). The germline V gene encodes CDR1 SGHAT and CDR2 FQNNGV. This CDR3 has 12 residues. Trimming shortened V by 1 base and J by 7 bases, and 7 bases separated the two germline ends. CDR3 nucleotide sequence: TGTGCCAGCAGCTTAGCAGGGAATGAAGCTTTCTTT. This gives the protein CASSLAGNEAFF.

The gene calls are TRBV5-6 and TRBJ2-5, with 9 bases fitting TRBD2. The junction had 5 bases not matched to a gene; V was cut back by 3 bases and J by 5 bases. The CDR3 is 14 amino acids. Per germline, CDR1 SGHDT and CDR2 YYEEEE. CDR3 amino acids: CASSWGLARETQYF. DNA of the CDR3: TGTGCCAGCAGCTGGGGACTAGCACGGGAGACCCAGTACTTC.

V and J are TRBV28 and TRBJ1-5; 8 nucleotides agree with TRBD1. This CDR3 is built from 14 residues. Germline trimming cut 3 bases from V and 6 bases from J; bases unmatched to any gene: 4. CDR1 MDHEN and CDR2 SYDVKM come from the germline V gene. The CDR3 nucleotides read TGTGCCAGCAGTTTTGACAGGGGACGTCAGCCCCAGCATTTT. Its translation is CASSFDRGRQPQHF.

The CDR3 bases are TGTGCCAGTAGTATAGTCCCAGGGGCGTATAATTCACCCCTCCACTTT. Translating it yields CASSIVPGAYNSPLHF. The chain recombines TRBV19 with TRBJ1-6, with a possible D match to TRBD1 (6 bases). The CDR3 sequence is 16 residues long. Trimming shortened V by 1 base and J by 4 bases, and 11 bases separated the two germline ends. Germline V lookup: CDR1 LNHDA, CDR2 SQIVND (reference sequence). The full variable domain, rest sourced from reference TRBV19 and TRBJ1-6, is DGGITQSPKYLFRKEGQNVTLSCEQNLNHDAMYWYRQDPGQGLRLIYYSQIVNDFQKGDIAEGYSVSREKKESFPLTVTSAQKNPTAFYLCASSIVPGAYNSPLHFGNGTRLTVT.